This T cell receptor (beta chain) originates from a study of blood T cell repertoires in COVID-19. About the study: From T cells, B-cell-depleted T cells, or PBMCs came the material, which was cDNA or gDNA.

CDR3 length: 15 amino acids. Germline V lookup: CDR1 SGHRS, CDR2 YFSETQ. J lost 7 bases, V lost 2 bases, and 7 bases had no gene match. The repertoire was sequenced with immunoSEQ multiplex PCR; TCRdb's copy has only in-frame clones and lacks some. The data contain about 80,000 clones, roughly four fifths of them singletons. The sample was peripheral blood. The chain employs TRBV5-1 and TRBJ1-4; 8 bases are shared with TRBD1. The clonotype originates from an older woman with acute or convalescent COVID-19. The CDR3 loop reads CASSLGPGQGEKLFF. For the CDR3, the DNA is TGCGCCAGCAGCTTAGGGCCAGGACAGGGTGAAAAACTGTTTTTT.